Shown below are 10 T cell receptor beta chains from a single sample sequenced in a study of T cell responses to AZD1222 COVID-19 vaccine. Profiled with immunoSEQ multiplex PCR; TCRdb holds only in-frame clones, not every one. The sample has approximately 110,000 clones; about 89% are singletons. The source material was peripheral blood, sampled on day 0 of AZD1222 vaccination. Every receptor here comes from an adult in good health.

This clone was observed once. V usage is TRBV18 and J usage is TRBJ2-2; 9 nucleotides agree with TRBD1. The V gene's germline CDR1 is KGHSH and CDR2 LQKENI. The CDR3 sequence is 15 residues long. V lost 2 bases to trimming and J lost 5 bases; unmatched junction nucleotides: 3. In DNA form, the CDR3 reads TGTGCCAGCTCACCATCGACAGGGGGAACCGGGGAGCTGTTTTTT. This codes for CASSPSTGGTGELFF. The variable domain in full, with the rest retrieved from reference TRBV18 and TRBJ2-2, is NAGVMQNPRHLVRRRGQEARLRCSPMKGHSHVYWYRQLPEEGLKFMVYLQKENIIDESGMPKERFSAEFPKEGPSILRIQQVVRGDSAAYFCASSPSTGGTGELFFGEGSRLTVL.

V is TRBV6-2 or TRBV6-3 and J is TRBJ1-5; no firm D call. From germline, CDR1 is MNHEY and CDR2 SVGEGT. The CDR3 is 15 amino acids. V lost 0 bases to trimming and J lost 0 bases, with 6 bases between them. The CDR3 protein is CASSYSPNSNQPQHF. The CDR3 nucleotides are TGTGCCAGCAGTTACTCCCCAAATAGCAATCAGCCCCAGCATTTT.

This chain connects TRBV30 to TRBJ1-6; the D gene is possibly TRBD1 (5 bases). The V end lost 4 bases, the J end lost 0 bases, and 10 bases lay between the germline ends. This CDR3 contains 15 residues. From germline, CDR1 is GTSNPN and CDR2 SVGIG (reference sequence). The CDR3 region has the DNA TGTGCCTGGACAGGGTCTGGCTCCTATAATTCACCCCTCCACTTT. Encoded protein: CAWTGSGSYNSPLHF. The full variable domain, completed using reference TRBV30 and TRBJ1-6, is SQTIHQWPATLVQPVGSPLSLECTVEGTSNPNLYWYRQAAGRGLQLLFYSVGIGQISSEVPQNLSASRPQDRQFILSSKKLLLSDSGFYLCAWTGSGSYNSPLHFGNGTRLTVT.

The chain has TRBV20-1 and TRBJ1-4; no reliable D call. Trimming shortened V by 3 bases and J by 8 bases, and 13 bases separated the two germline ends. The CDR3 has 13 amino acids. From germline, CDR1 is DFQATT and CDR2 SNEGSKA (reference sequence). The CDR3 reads CSASRQAGEKLFF. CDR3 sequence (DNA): TGCAGTGCTAGTCGGCAGGCCGGAGAAAAACTGTTTTTT.

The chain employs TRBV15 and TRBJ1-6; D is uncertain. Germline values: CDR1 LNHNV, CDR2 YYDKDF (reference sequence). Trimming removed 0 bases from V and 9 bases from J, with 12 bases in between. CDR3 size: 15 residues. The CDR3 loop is CATSREPGSSSPLHF. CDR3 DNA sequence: TGTGCCACCAGCAGAGAACCGGGGTCGAGTTCACCCCTCCACTTT. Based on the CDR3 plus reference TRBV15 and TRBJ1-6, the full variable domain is DAMVIQNPRYQVTQFGKPVTLSCSQTLNHNVMYWYQQKSSQAPKLLFHYYDKDFNNEADTPDNFQSRRPNTSFCFLDIRSPGLGDTAMYLCATSREPGSSSPLHFGNGTRLTVT.

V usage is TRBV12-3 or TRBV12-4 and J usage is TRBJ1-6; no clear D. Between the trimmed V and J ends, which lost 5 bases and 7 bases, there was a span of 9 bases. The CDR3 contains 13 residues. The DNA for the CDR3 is TGTGCCAGCAGTCTGGCTTGGAATTCACCCCTCCACTTT. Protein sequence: CASSLAWNSPLHF.

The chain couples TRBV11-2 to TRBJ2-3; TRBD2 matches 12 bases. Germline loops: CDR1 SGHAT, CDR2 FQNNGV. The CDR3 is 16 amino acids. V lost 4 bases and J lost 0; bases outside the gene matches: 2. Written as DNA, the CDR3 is TGTGCCAGCAGCTCCCTAGCGGGGGGGAGCACAGATACGCAGTATTTT. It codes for CASSSLAGGSTDTQYF.

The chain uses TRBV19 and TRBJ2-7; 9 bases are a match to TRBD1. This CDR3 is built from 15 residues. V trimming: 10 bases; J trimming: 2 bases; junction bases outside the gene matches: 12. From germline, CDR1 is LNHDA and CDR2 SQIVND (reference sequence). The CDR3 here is CATKTSGQGTYEQYF. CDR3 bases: TGTGCCACCAAAACCTCAGGACAGGGGACCTACGAGCAGTACTTC.

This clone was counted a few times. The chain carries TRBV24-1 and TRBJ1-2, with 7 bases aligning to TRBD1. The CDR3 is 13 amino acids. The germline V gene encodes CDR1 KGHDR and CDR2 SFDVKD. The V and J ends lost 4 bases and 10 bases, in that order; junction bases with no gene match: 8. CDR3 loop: CATSDGTEQVYTF. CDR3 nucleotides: TGTGCCACCAGTGACGGGACAGAGCAGGTCTACACCTTC.

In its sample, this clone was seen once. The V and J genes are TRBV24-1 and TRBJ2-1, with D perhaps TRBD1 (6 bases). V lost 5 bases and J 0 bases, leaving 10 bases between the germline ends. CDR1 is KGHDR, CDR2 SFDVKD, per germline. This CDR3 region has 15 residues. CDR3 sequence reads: CATSAGQSSYNEQFF. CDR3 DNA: TGTGCCACCAGTGCCGGACAGTCCTCCTACAATGAGCAGTTCTTC.